Listed below are T cell receptor beta chains from one sample, sequenced in a study of Ad26.COV2.S vaccination and SARS-CoV-2 variants. Assay used: immunoSEQ multiplex PCR; TCRdb lists only in-frame clones, some missing. The profile covers 440,000 or so clones, with 80% to 95% appearing a single time and less than 5.5% taken by the ten largest. Sequencing was performed on peripheral blood, taken in a trial of Ad26.COV2.S vaccine versus placebo. The origin of the receptors is a person between 18 and 65 years old who received the Ad26.COV2.S COVID-19 vaccine or a placebo. Each CDR3 is given with its conserved first and last residue. The D gene is left open where the match is weak. Some rows mark clone size as missing; the rest say once, few, many or name a class of expanded clone.

TGTGCCAGCAGTGAATTGTTAACTGAAGCTTTCTTT,CASSELLTEAFF,TRBJ1-1,NA,NA,TRBV25-1
TGTGCCAGCAGTTTATCTCGACTCCAACCTTCCTACAATGAGCAGTTCTTC,CASSLSRLQPSYNEQFF,TRBJ2-1,NA,NA,TRBV27
TGTGCCACCAGCTCCTACAATGAGCAGTTCTTC,CATSSYNEQFF,TRBJ2-1,NA,NA,TRBV28
TGTGCCAGCAGTTTATTTCTGACATGGGCCAAAAACATTCAGTACTTC,CASSLFLTWAKNIQYF,TRBJ2-4,NA,NA,TRBV27
TGTGCCAGCAGCTCTGGACAGGCGGACTATGGCTACACCTTC,CASSSGQADYGYTF,TRBJ1-2,NA,TRBD1,TRBV7-9
TGTGCCAGCAGCGCCTTCTCCGGGAGCCCAGATACGCAGTATTTT,CASSAFSGSPDTQYF,TRBJ2-3,NA,NA,TRBV27
TGTGCCAGCAGCCGGACTAGCGGGCCCTACGAGCAGTACTTC,CASSRTSGPYEQYF,TRBJ2-7,NA,TRBD2,TRBV7-9
TGTGCCAGCAGTGAATTGGACAGGGTACCAACTAATGAAAAACTGTTTTTT,CASSELDRVPTNEKLFF,TRBJ1-4,NA,TRBD1,TRBV2
TGCGCCAGCAGCTTCTCGGGCGAGCAGTACTTC,CASSFSGEQYF,TRBJ2-7,NA,NA,TRBV5-1
TGTGCCAGCAGCTTTGCTCGTAGCTCCTACAATGAGCAGTTCTTC,CASSFARSSYNEQFF,TRBJ2-1,few,NA,TRBV7-3
TGTGCCAGCACCTTGGACAGGGGAGGCGAAAAACTGTTTTTT,CASTLDRGGEKLFF,TRBJ1-4,NA,TRBD1,TRBV2
TGTGCCATCAGTGAGTCGGCAGAAAACTATGGCTACACCTTC,CAISESAENYGYTF,TRBJ1-2,NA,NA,TRBV10-3
TGCGCCAGCAGCCTCACAGCCACGTCAATGAACACTGAAGCTTTCTTT,CASSLTATSMNTEAFF,TRBJ1-1,NA,NA,TRBV5-1
TGTGCCAGCAGTACCCGGTACGCTAAAGAGCAGTACTTC,CASSTRYAKEQYF,TRBJ2-7,NA,NA,TRBV7-2
TGTGCCAGCAGGCCGACCCCCGGGACTAGCGGGGCACTATACGAGCAGTACTTC,CASRPTPGTSGALYEQYF,TRBJ2-7,NA,TRBD2,TRBV28
TGTGCCAGCAGCGTGGGGGATCAGCCCCAGCATTTT,CASSVGDQPQHF,TRBJ1-5,NA,NA,TRBV9
TGTGCCAGCAGCGCGGGACTGAGGAATCAGCCCCAGCATTTT,CASSAGLRNQPQHF,TRBJ1-5,NA,NA,TRBV5-4
TGCAGCGTTGGGGATGCCTCCTACGAGCAGTACTTC,CSVGDASYEQYF,TRBJ2-7,NA,NA,TRBV29-1
TGCGCCAGCAGCCTCGAGGCCAGGGGAAAGGACACTGAAGCTTTCTTT,CASSLEARGKDTEAFF,TRBJ1-1,once,NA,TRBV5-1
TGTGCCAGCAGCTGGTTGGGGGGGTGGAATGAGCAGTTCTTC,CASSWLGGWNEQFF,TRBJ2-1,NA,TRBD2,TRBV11-2
TGTGCCAGCAGCTTGACAGGGTATAATTCACCCCTCCACTTT,CASSLTGYNSPLHF,TRBJ1-6,NA,TRBD1,TRBV7-3
TGTGCCAGCAGCTTAGGTCTAATTACCTACGAGCAGTACTTC,CASSLGLITYEQYF,TRBJ2-7,NA,NA,TRBV11-2
TGTGCCAGTAGTGCCGCCGGGACAGGGGTTGCCGAGCAGTACTTC,CASSAAGTGVAEQYF,TRBJ2-7,NA,TRBD1,TRBV19
TGTGCCAGCAGCAGGGGCCCGGTCTACAATGAGCAGTTCTTC,CASSRGPVYNEQFF,TRBJ2-1,NA,NA,TRBV11-2
TGTGCCATCAGTGAGACGTGGGTAGAAGAGACCCAGTACTTC,CAISETWVEETQYF,TRBJ2-5,NA,NA,TRBV10-3
TGTGCCAGCAGCCCCCACATGTGGCAGGGGGTGGACTCCGCAGATACGCAGTATTTT,CASSPHMWQGVDSADTQYF,TRBJ2-3,NA,TRBD1,TRBV11-3
TGTGCCAGCAGCCAAGCCAGTCAATCCTACAATGAGCAGTTCTTC,CASSQASQSYNEQFF,TRBJ2-1,NA,NA,TRBV4-2
TGTGCCACCAGCAGAGGGGAGGCGGGAGGCGAGACCCAGTACTTC,CATSRGEAGGETQYF,TRBJ2-5,NA,TRBD2,TRBV15
TGCAGTGCTAGTGTCGGGACTAGCGAGAAAACTGAGCAGTTCTTC,CSASVGTSEKTEQFF,TRBJ2-1,NA,TRBD2,TRBV20-1
TGTGCCAGCAGAGGTTGGGGAGGTGCAACTAATGAAAAACTGTTTTTT,CASRGWGGATNEKLFF,TRBJ1-4,NA,NA,TRBV27
TGTGCTAGCAGCCCTAAGCGGGAAACCCAAGAGACCCAGTACTTC,CASSPKRETQETQYF,TRBJ2-5,NA,TRBD2,TRBV7-7